A selection of T cell receptor beta chains follows, all from one sample in a study of T-cell memory formation after mild COVID-19. TCRdb used MiXCR to reprocess the 5' RACE reads, holding one entry per CDR3 protein. This table holds roughly 110,000 distinct CDR3 sequences, approximately 21% found once. Sequenced input: PBMCs or a T cell subset sorted from them (not recorded which). All receptors come from a man aged 18 to 29 who had mild COVID-19 (a few samples of this study predate the infection). Cell type and time point are not known. Each CDR3 is given with its conserved first and last residue. Fields, in order: V gene, D gene, clone size, J gene, CDR3 protein, CDR3 DNA. D genes are given only for firm matches. Clone size is given for some rows only: seen once, a few or many times, or a class if the clone is expanded.

>TRBV9|-|-|TRBJ1-1
CASSLKRETTVGTEAFF
TGTGCCAGCAGCCTAAAAAGGGAGACGACAGTGGGCACTGAAGCTTTCTTT
>TRBV5-1|TRBD1|-|TRBJ1-3
CASSEGQTSGNTIYF
TGCGCCAGCAGCGAGGGACAGACCTCTGGAAACACCATATATTTT
>TRBV25-1|-|few|TRBJ2-7
CASSVAGRQVEQYF
TGTGCCAGCAGTGTGGCGGGCCGGCAGGTCGAGCAGTACTTC
>TRBV5-1|TRBD2|-|TRBJ2-1
CASISGLASGIHNEQFF
TGCGCCAGTATATCGGGGCTCGCTAGCGGGATCCACAATGAGCAGTTCTTC
>TRBV6-2/TRBV6-3|TRBD2|-|TRBJ2-2
CASSYSRSGGEHTGELFF
TGTGCCAGCAGTTACTCGAGGAGCGGGGGGGAGCACACCGGGGAGCTGTTTTTT
>TRBV9|-|-|TRBJ2-5
CASSVAGGSETQYF
TGTGCCAGCAGCGTAGCTGGGGGCAGCGAGACCCAGTACTTC
>TRBV2|-|-|TRBJ2-7
CASGRSGPTTYEQYF
TGTGCCAGCGGCAGGTCGGGGCCTACCACCTACGAGCAGTACTTC
>TRBV5-1|-|large|TRBJ2-2
CASSPGMNTGELFF
TGCGCCAGCAGCCCAGGAATGAACACCGGGGAGCTGTTTTTT
>TRBV5-4|TRBD1|-|TRBJ2-3
CASSWGDRGPYSDTQYF
TGTGCCAGCAGCTGGGGGGACAGGGGGCCTTATTCAGATACGCAGTATTTT
>TRBV15|-|few|TRBJ2-7
CATSNFYYEQYF
TGTGCCACCAGCAACTTTTACTACGAGCAGTACTTC
>TRBV4-1|TRBD2|-|TRBJ2-3
CASSQGLAGGRDTQYF
TGCGCCAGCAGCCAAGGACTAGCGGGGGGGCGAGATACGCAGTATTTT
>TRBV27|TRBD2|few|TRBJ2-2
CASSLSSGVGGELFF
TGTGCCAGCAGTTTGTCCAGCGGGGTAGGTGGGGAGCTGTTTTTT
>TRBV6-5|TRBD1|few|TRBJ2-3
CASSYSLPGTGGDTQYF
TGTGCCAGCAGTTACTCGTTACCCGGGACAGGGGGAGATACGCAGTATTTT
>TRBV9|-|-|TRBJ1-4
CASSAASGEKLFF
TGTGCCAGCAGCGCGGCTTCAGGGGAGAAACTGTTTTTT
>TRBV15|-|few|TRBJ2-7
CATSREPPYEQYF
TGTGCCACCAGCAGAGAACCCCCTTACGAGCAGTACTTC
>TRBV5-4|-|few|TRBJ2-1
CASSLVGGTRFF
TGTGCCAGCAGCTTGGTAGGGGGAACAAGGTTCTTC
>TRBV5-1|-|-|TRBJ1-1
CASSLADTEAFF
TGCGCCAGCAGCTTGGCGGACACTGAAGCTTTCTTT
>TRBV14|-|-|TRBJ2-1
CASAGSSYNEQFF
TGTGCCAGCGCCGGTAGCTCCTACAATGAGCAGTTCTTC
>TRBV7-6|TRBD1|-|TRBJ2-7
CASSLAREGARDEQYF
TGTGCCAGCAGCTTAGCGCGTGAGGGGGCTCGCGACGAGCAGTACTTC
>TRBV6-1|-|-|TRBJ2-7
CASSATSYEQYF
TGTGCCAGCAGTGCGACGAGCTACGAGCAGTACTTC
>TRBV12-3/TRBV12-4|TRBD2|few|TRBJ2-3
CASSSLRGRPDTQYF
TGTGCCAGCAGTTCCCTGCGGGGGAGGCCAGATACGCAGTATTTT
>TRBV5-1|TRBD2|-|TRBJ2-1
CASRDAGGVNEQFF
TGCGCCAGCAGGGACGCCGGGGGGGTGAATGAGCAGTTCTTC
>TRBV4-3|TRBD2|-|TRBJ2-1
CASSQKVSGGDEQFF
TGCGCCAGCAGCCAAAAGGTTAGCGGGGGCGATGAGCAGTTCTTC
>TRBV7-3|-|few|TRBJ1-2
CASSPDADYGYTF
TGTGCCAGCAGCCCTGACGCAGACTATGGCTACACCTTC
>TRBV7-9|-|few|TRBJ2-3
CASSHGETGTDTQYF
TGTGCCAGCAGCCATGGGGAGACTGGCACAGATACGCAGTATTTT
>TRBV7-9|-|-|TRBJ1-4
CASRTENNEKLFF
TGTGCCAGCAGAACAGAAAATAATGAAAAACTGTTTTTT
>TRBV29-1|TRBD1|many|TRBJ2-5
CSATGGKETQYF
TGCAGCGCCACAGGGGGCAAGGAGACCCAGTACTTC
>TRBV28|-|-|TRBJ2-5
CASSLVSGAIETQYF
TGTGCCAGCAGTTTGGTGTCAGGGGCGATTGAGACCCAGTACTTC
>TRBV12-3/TRBV12-4|TRBD2|few|TRBJ2-5
CASSLPIKRGTRVQYF
TGTGCCAGCAGTCTTCCTATAAAGCGGGGGACAAGAGTCCAGTACTTC
>TRBV27|-|-|TRBJ2-1
CASSGERRGLSNEQFF
TGTGCCAGCAGTGGCGAACGCAGGGGCTTGTCGAATGAGCAGTTCTTC
>TRBV12-3/TRBV12-4|TRBD1|-|TRBJ1-1
CASKDRGTEAFF
TGTGCCAGCAAAGACAGGGGGACTGAAGCTTTCTTT
>TRBV27|TRBD2|-|TRBJ2-3
CASSLWASGSTDTQYF
TGTGCCAGCAGTTTGTGGGCTAGCGGATCCACAGATACGCAGTATTTT
>TRBV9|TRBD2|few|TRBJ2-1
CASSVVGGVNEQFF
TGTGCCAGCAGCGTAGTTGGGGGGGTCAATGAGCAGTTCTTC
>TRBV29-1|-|few|TRBJ1-1
CSVTGKYGPEAFF
TGCAGCGTAACAGGGAAGTACGGGCCGGAAGCTTTCTTT
>TRBV20-1|-|-|TRBJ2-7
CSARAPGAYEQYF
TGCAGTGCTAGAGCTCCAGGGGCCTACGAGCAGTACTTC
>TRBV7-9|-|many|TRBJ1-3
CASSSSRGYGNTIYF
TGTGCCAGCAGCTCTTCCCGGGGGTATGGAAACACCATATATTTT
>TRBV7-9|-|-|TRBJ1-2
CASSSRAGDGYTF
TGTGCCAGCAGCTCAAGGGCAGGGGATGGCTACACCTTC
>TRBV7-2|-|-|TRBJ1-2
CASSENEGNYGYTF
TGTGCCAGCAGTGAAAATGAAGGGAACTATGGCTACACCTTC